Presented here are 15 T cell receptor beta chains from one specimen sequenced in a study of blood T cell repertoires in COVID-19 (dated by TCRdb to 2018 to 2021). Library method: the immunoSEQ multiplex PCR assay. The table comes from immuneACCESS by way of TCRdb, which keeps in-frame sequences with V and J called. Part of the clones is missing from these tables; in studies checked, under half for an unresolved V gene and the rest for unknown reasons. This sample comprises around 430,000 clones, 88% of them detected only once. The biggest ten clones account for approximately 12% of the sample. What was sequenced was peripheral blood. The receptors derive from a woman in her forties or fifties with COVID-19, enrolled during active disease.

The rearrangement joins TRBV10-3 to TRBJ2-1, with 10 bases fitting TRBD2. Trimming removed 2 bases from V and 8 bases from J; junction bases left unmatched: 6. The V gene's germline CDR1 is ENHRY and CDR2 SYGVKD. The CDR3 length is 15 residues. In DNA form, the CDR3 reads TGTGCCATCAGTGAGACACCGACTAGCGGGCATGAGCAGTTCTTC. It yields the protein CAISETPTSGHEQFF.

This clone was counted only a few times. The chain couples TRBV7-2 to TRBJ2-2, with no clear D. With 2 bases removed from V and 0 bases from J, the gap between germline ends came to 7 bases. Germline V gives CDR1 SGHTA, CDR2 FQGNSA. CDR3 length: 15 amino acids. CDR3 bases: TGTGCCAGCAGCTTATACGCGACGAACACCGGGGAGCTGTTTTTT. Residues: CASSLYATNTGELFF.

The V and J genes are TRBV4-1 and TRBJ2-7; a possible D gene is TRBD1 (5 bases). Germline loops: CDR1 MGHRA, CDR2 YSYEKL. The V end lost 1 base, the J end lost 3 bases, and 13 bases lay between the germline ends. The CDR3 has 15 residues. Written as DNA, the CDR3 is TGCGCCAGCAGCCAAGGTAGGGGTCCCGACTACGAGCAGTACTTC. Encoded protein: CASSQGRGPDYEQYF.

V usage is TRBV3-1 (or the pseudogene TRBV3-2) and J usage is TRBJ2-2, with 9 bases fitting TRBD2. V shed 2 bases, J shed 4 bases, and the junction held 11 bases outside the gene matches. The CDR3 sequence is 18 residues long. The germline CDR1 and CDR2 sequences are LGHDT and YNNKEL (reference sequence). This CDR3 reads CASSQPLLAGATTGELFF. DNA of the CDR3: TGTGCCAGCAGCCAACCCCTCTTAGCGGGGGCGACCACCGGGGAGCTGTTTTTT.

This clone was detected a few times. The CDR3: CATLDRGNTEAFF. In DNA, the CDR3 is TGTGCCACCCTAGACAGGGGGAACACTGAAGCTTTCTTT. This sequence joins TRBV27 and TRBJ1-1; 8 nucleotides agree with TRBD1. CDR3 length: 13 residues. The junction had 5 bases not matched to a gene; V was cut back by 10 bases and J by 1 base. CDR1 MNHEY and CDR2 SMNVEV come from the germline V gene (reference sequence).

The CDR3 nucleotides read TGCAGCGCCGCGACAGGGAGTAACACTGAAGCTTTCTTT. It encodes CSAATGSNTEAFF. This chain uses TRBV29-1 with TRBJ1-1, with 7 bases identical to TRBD1. The CDR3 covers 13 residues. The germline CDR1 and CDR2 sequences are SQVTM and ANQGSEA. V lost 7 bases to trimming and J lost 2 bases; unmatched junction nucleotides: 7.

In DNA, the CDR3 is TGTGCCAGCAGCTTAGGACTTCAGAGCTCCTATAATTCACCCCTCCACTTT. This codes for CASSLGLQSSYNSPLHF. This chain links TRBV7-9 with TRBJ1-6; D is uncertain. The germline V gene has CDR1 SEHNR and CDR2 FQNEAQ (reference sequence). V was trimmed by 1 base and J by 0 bases, leaving 10 bases between them. This CDR3 contains 17 residues. The entire variable domain, with the rest obtained from reference TRBV7-9 and TRBJ1-6, is as follows: DTGVSQNPRHKITKRGQNVTFRCDPISEHNRLYWYRQTLGQGPEFLTYFQNEAQLEKSRLLSDRFSAERPKGSFSTLEIQRTEQGDSAMYLCASSLGLQSSYNSPLHFGNGTRLTVT.

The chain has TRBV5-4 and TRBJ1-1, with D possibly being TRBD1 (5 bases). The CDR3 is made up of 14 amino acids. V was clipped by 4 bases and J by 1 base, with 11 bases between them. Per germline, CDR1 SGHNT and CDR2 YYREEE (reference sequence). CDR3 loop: CASSRTGGNTEAFF. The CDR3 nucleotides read TGTGCCAGCAGCCGGACGGGGGGGAACACTGAAGCTTTCTTT.

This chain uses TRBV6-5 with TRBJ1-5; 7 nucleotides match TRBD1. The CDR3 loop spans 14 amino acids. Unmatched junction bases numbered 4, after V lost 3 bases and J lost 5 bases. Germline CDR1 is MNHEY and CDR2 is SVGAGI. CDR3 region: CASSYPDRDQPQHF. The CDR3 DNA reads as TGTGCCAGCAGTTATCCCGACAGGGATCAGCCCCAGCATTTT.

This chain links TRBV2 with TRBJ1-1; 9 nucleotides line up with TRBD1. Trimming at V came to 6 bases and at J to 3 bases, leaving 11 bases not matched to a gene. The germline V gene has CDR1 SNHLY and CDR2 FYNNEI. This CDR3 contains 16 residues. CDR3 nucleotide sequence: TGTGCCAGCAGAACCGGGACAGGGAAATGGGACACTGAAGCTTTCTTT. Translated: CASRTGTGKWDTEAFF. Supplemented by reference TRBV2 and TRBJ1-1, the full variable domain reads EPEVTQTPSHQVTQMGQEVILRCVPISNHLYFYWYRQILGQKVEFLVSFYNNEISEKSEIFDDQFSVERPDGSNFTLKIRSTKLEDSAMYFCASRTGTGKWDTEAFFGQGTRLTVV.

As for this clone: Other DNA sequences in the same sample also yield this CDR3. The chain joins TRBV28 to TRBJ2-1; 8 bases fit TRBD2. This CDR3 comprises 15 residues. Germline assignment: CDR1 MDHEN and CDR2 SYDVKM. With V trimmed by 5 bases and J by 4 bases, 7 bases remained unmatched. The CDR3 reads CASSLTSGGYNEQFF. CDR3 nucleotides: TGTGCCAGCAGTCTAACTAGCGGAGGTTACAATGAGCAGTTCTTC.

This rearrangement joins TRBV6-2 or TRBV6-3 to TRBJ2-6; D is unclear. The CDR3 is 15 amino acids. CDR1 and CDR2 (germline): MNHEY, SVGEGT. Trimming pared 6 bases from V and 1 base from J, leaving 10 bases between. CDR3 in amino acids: CASSDSPSGANVLTF. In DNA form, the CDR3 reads TGTGCCAGCAGCGACTCCCCTTCTGGGGCCAACGTCCTGACTTTC.

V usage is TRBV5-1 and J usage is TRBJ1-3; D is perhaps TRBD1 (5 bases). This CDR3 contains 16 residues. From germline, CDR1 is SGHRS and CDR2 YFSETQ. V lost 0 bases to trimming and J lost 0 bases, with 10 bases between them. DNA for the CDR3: TGCGCCAGCAGCTTGGCCGGGGGAAGCTCTGGAAACACCATATATTTT. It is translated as CASSLAGGSSGNTIYF.

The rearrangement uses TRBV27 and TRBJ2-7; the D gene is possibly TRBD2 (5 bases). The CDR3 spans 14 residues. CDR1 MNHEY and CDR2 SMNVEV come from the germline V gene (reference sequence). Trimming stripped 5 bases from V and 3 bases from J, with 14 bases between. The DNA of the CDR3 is TGTGCCAGCAGTAGGCGAGTTGAGGGCTACGAGCAGTACTTC. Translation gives CASSRRVEGYEQYF.

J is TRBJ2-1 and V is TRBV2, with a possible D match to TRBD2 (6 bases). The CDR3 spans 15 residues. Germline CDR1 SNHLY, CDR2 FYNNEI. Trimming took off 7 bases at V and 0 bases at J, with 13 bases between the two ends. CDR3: CASTGGPSSYNEQFF. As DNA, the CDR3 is TGTGCCAGCACCGGAGGGCCCAGCTCCTACAATGAGCAGTTCTTC.